This TCR beta chain appears in the sequencing data of a study of blood T cell repertoires in COVID-19. As for the study in general: Acute-phase and convalescent COVID-19 samples originated in the United States, Italy and Spain. From T cells, B-cell-depleted T cells, or PBMCs came the material, which was cDNA or gDNA.

In the original processing: Researchers report that nucleated cell counts were estimated from reference gene primer amplification. Assay: immunoSEQ multiplex PCR; the TCRdb copy retains only in-frame clones and omits some. That table supplies the V and J calls and clone size; D and trimming were determined from the DNA. The sample carries a few hundred thousand clones, approximately 90% recorded once. Per germline, CDR1 SGHAT and CDR2 FQDESV (reference sequence). The CDR3 runs to 15 residues. J gave up 4 bases and V 5 bases, and 10 bases lay outside the gene matches. The receptor was isolated from a man in his fifties or sixties with acute or convalescent COVID-19. V usage is TRBV11-1 and J usage is TRBJ1-2; 7 bases line up with TRBD1. The specimen was peripheral blood. CDR3 sequence reads: CASSRDRETSYGYTF. In DNA form, the CDR3 reads TGTGCCAGCAGCCGTGACAGGGAAACATCCTATGGCTACACCTTC.